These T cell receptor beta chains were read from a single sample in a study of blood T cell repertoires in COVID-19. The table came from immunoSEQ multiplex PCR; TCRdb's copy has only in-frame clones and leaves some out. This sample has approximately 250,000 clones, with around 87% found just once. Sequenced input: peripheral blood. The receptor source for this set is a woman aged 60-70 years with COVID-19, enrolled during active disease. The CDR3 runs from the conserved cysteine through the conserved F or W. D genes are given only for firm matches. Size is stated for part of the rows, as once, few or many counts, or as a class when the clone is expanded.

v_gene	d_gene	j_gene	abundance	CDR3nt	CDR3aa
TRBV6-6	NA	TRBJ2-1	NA	TGTGCCAGCACCCTGGGGACATCAGTACCCGAGCAGTTCTTC	CASTLGTSVPEQFF
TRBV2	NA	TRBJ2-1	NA	TGTGCCAGCAGTGATTCCCCAAGCGGTGAGCAGTTCTTC	CASSDSPSGEQFF
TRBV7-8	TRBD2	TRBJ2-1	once	TGTGCCAGCAGCCCCGCGGGGGGCGGGAGGGAGCAGTTCTTC	CASSPAGGGREQFF
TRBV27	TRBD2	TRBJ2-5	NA	TGTGCCAGCAGTTCGAGGGCCGGACCTAGCGGGAGGGCCGGGGAGACCCAGTACTTC	CASSSRAGPSGRAGETQYF
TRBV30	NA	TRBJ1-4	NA	TGTGCCTGGAGTGTAGGAGGGTATAATGAAAAACTGTTTTTT	CAWSVGGYNEKLFF
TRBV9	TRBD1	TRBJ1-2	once	TGTGCCAGCAGCGGAGACAGGGGAATGAGCTATGGCTACACCTTC	CASSGDRGMSYGYTF
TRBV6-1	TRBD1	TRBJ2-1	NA	TGTGCCAGCAGTAAAGTCCCGGGACAGGGTGGCAATGAGCAGTTCTTC	CASSKVPGQGGNEQFF
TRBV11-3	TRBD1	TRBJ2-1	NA	TGTGCCAGCAGCGAAGGGACAGGGGGTCGGGACAATGAGCAGTTCTTC	CASSEGTGGRDNEQFF
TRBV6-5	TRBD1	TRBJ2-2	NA	TGTGCCAGCACCCGGACAGGGCGGAACACCGGGGAGCTGTTTTTT	CASTRTGRNTGELFF
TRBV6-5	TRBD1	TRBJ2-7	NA	TGTGCCAGCAGCCCCGGACAGGACTACGAGCAGTACTTC	CASSPGQDYEQYF
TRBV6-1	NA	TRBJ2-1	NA	TGTGCCAGCAGTGAACTAGTGGGGCCCTACAATGAGCAGTTCTTC	CASSELVGPYNEQFF
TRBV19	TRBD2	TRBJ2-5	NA	TGTGCCAGTAGTATTTCCGGGACTAGTACCGAGACCCAGTACTTC	CASSISGTSTETQYF
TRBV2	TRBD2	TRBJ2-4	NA	TGTGCCAGCAAACCGGGACTAGCGGGAAACATTCAGTACTTC	CASKPGLAGNIQYF
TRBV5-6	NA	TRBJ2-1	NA	TGTGCCAGCAGCTTAGGGATTGGGGCTGAGCAGTTCTTC	CASSLGIGAEQFF
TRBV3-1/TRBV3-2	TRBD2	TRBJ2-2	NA	TGTGCCAGCAGCCAGTCGTTGGCTAGCGGGAGGACCGGGTACACCGGGGAGCTGTTTTTT	CASSQSLASGRTGYTGELFF
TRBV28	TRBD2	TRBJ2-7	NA	TGTGCCAGCAGCACAAGCGGGAGGGTACACGAGCAGTACTTC	CASSTSGRVHEQYF
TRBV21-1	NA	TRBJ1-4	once	TGTGCCAGCAGCAGCTGGGGGGGGGTGCGTGAAAAACTGTTTTTT	CASSSWGGVREKLFF
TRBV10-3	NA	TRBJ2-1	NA	TGTGCCATCACCAAACAGGGCTACAATGAGCAGTTCTTC	CAITKQGYNEQFF
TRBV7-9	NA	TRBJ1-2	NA	TGTGCCAGCAGCCCGGGTGAGGGTGGCTATGGCTACACCTTC	CASSPGEGGYGYTF
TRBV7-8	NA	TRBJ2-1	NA	TGTGCCAGCAGCCTTGCTGAGACTAACAATGAGCAGTTCTTC	CASSLAETNNEQFF
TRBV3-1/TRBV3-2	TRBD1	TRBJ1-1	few	TGTGCCAGCAGCCAACAGGGGGGCTTGAACACTGAAGCTTTCTTT	CASSQQGGLNTEAFF
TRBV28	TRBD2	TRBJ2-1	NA	TGTGCCAGCAGGGGAGGGATCACTTACACTGAGCAGTTCTTC	CASRGGITYTEQFF
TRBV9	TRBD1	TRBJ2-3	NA	TGTGCCAGCAGCGTAGGCAGGGGGCGTAGCACAGATACGCAGTATTTT	CASSVGRGRSTDTQYF
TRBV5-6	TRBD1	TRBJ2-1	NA	TGTGCCAGCAGCTTACCGGGACAGGTGTACAATGAGCAGTTCTTC	CASSLPGQVYNEQFF
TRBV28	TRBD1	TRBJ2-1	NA	TGTGCCAGCAATCAACGGGACAGTTACAATGAGCAGTTCTTC	CASNQRDSYNEQFF
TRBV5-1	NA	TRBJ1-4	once	TGCGCCAGCAGCTTGGGAGGGACATTGATGGAAGAAAAACTGTTTTTT	CASSLGGTLMEEKLFF
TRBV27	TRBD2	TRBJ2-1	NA	TGTGCCAGCAGCGATACTAGCGCCTACAATGAGCAGTTCTTC	CASSDTSAYNEQFF
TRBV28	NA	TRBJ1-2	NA	TGTGCCAGCAGGGCGGGAGTCTATGGCTACACCTTC	CASRAGVYGYTF